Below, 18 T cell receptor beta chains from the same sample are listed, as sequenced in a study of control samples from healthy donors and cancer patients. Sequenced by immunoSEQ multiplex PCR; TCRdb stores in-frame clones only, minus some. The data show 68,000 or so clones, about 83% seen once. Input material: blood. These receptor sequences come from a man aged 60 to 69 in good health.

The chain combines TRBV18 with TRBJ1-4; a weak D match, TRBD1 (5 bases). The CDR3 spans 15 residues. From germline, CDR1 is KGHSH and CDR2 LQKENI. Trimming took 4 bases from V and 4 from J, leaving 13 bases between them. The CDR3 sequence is CASSRTGTDNEKLFF. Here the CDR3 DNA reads TGTGCCAGCTCACGAACCGGGACGGATAATGAAAAACTGTTTTTT.

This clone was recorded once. CDR3 residues: CASSRTGGDGYTF. CDR3 in DNA: TGTGCCAGCAGCCGGACAGGGGGGGATGGCTACACCTTC. V and J are TRBV3-1 (or the pseudogene TRBV3-2) and TRBJ1-2; 10 nucleotides match TRBD1. V was clipped by 4 bases and J by 6 bases; unmatched bases: 2. In germline, CDR1 is LGHDT, CDR2 YNNKEL (reference sequence). This CDR3 is 13 amino acids long.

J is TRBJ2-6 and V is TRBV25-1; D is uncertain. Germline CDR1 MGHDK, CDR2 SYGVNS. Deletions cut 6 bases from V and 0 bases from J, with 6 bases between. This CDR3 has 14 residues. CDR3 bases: TGTGCCAGCAGGGGTAGCTCTGGGGCCAACGTCCTGACTTTC. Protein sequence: CASRGSSGANVLTF.

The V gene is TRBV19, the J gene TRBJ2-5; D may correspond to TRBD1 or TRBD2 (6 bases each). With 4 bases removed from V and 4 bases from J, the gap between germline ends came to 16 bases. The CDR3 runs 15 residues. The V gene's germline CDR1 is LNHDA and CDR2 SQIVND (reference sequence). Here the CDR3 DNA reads TGTGCCAGTAGTAATCGAGGGGGGTACGGAGAGACCCAGTACTTC. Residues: CASSNRGGYGETQYF.

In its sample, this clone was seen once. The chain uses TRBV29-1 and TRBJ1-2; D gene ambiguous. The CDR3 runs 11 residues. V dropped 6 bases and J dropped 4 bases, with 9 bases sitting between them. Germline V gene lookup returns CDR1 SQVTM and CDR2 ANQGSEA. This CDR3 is CSVPGVYGYTF. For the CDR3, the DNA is TGCAGCGTACCCGGGGTCTATGGCTACACCTTC.

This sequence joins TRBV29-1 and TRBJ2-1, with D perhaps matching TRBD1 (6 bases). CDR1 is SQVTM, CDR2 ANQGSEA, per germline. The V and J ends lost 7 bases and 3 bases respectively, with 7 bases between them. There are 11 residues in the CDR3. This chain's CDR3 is CSGDIYNEQFF. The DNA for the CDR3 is TGCAGCGGGGACATCTACAATGAGCAGTTCTTC.

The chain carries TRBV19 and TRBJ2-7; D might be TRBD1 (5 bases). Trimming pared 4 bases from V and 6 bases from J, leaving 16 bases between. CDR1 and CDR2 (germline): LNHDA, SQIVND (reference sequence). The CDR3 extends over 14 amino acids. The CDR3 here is CASSTIRQPGEQYF. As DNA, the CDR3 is TGTGCCAGTAGTACCATCCGACAGCCGGGCGAGCAGTACTTC.

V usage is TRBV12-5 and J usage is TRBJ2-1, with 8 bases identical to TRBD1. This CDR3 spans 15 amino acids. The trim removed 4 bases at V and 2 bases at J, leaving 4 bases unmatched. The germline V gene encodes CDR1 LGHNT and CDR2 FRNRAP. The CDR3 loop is CASGSGQGPYNEQFF. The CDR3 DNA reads TGTGCTAGTGGTTCCGGACAGGGTCCCTACAATGAGCAGTTCTTC. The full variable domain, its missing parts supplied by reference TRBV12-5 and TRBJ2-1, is DARVTQTPRHKVTEMGQEVTMRCQPILGHNTVFWYRQTMMQGLELLAYFRNRAPLDDSGMPKDRFSAEMPDATLATLKIQPSEPRDSAVYFCASGSGQGPYNEQFFGPGTRLTVL.

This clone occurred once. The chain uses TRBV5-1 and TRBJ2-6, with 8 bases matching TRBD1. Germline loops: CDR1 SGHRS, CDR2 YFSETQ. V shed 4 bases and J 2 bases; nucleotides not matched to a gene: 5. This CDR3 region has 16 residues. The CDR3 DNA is TGCGCCAGCAGCCCGGGACAGGAGGCTGGGGCCAACGTCCTGACTTTC. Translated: CASSPGQEAGANVLTF.

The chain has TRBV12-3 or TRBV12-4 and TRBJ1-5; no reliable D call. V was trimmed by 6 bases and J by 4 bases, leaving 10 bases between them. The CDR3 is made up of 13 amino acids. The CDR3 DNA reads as TGTGCCAGCAGCACACAAGAAAATCAGCCCCAGCATTTT. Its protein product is CASSTQENQPQHF.

The CDR3 bases are TGTGCCTGGAGTGTACGGGGGACAGAGTACTTC. Its translation is CAWSVRGTEYF. The chain uses TRBV30 and TRBJ2-7; TRBD1 might be the D (7 bases). The CDR3 is 11 residues long. Germline-derived CDR1 and CDR2 are GTSNPN and SVGIG (reference sequence). Trimming removed 0 bases at V and 11 bases at J, with 11 bases between.

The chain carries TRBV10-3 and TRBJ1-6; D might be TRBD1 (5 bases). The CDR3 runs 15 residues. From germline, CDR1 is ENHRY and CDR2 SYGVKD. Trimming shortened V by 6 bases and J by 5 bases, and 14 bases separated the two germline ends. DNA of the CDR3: TGTGCCATCAGGCCCGGGACGGAAAATAATTCACCCCTCCACTTT. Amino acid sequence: CAIRPGTENNSPLHF.

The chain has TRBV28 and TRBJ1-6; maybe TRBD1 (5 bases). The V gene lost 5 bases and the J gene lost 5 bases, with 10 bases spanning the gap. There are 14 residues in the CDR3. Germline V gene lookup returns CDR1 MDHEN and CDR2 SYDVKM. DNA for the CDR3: TGTGCCAGCAGTCCGCAGGGTCATAATTCACCCCTCCACTTT. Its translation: CASSPQGHNSPLHF.

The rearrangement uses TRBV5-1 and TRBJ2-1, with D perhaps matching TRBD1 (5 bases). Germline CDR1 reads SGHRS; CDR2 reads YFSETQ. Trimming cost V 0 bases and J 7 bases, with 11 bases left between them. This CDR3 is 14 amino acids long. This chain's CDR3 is CASSLGGRANEQFF. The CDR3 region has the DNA TGCGCCAGCAGCTTGGGAGGCAGGGCAAATGAGCAGTTCTTC. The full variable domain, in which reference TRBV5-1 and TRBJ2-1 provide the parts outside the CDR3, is KAGVTQTPRYLIKTRGQQVTLSCSPISGHRSVSWYQQTPGQGLQFLFEYFSETQRNKGNFPGRFSGRQFSNSRSEMNVSTLELGDSALYLCASSLGGRANEQFFGPGTRLTVL.

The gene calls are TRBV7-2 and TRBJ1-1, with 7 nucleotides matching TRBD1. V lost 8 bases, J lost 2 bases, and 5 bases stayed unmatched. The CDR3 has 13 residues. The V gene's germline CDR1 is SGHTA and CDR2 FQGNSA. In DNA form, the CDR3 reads TGTGCCAGCTGGGGGACAGCCAACACTGAAGCTTTCTTT. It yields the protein CASWGTANTEAFF.

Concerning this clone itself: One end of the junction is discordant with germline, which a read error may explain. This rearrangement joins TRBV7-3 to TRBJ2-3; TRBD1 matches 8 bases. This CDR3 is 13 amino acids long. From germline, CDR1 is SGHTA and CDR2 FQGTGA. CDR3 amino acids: CASSVTIRGPQYF. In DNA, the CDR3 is TGTGCCAGCAGCGTAACGATCAGGGGGCCGCAGTATTTT.

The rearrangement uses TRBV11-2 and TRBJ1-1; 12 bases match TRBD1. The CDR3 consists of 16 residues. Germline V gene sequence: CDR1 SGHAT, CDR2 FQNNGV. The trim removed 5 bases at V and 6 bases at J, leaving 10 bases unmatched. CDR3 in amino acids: CASSPRLGQGAAEAFF. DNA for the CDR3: TGTGCCAGCAGCCCTAGGCTGGGACAGGGGGCCGCTGAAGCTTTCTTT.

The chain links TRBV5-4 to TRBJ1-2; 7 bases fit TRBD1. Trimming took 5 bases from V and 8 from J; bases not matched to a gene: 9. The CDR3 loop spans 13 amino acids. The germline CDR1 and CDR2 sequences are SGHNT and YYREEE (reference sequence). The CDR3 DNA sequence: TGTGCCAGCAGAAACCGGGCCAGGGGGGGCTACACCTTC. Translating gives CASRNRARGGYTF.